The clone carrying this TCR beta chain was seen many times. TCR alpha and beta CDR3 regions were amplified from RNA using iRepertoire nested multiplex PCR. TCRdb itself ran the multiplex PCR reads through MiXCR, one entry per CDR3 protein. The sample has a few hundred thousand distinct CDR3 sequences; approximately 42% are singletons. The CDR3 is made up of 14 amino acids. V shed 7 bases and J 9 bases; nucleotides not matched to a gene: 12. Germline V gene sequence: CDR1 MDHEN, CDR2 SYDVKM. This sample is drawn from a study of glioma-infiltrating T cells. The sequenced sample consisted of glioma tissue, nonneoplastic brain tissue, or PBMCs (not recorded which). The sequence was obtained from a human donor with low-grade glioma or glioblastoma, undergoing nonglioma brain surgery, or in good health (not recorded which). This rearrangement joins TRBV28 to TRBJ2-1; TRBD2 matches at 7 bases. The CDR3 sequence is CASTSPGGAGEQFF. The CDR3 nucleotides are TGTGCCAGCACTTCACCGGGAGGAGCGGGTGAGCAGTTCTTC. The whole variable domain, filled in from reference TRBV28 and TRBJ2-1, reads DVKVTQSSRYLVKRTGEKVFLECVQDMDHENMFWYRQDPGLGLRLIYFSYDVKMKEKGDIPEGYSVSREKKERFSLILESASTNQTSMYLCASTSPGGAGEQFFGPGTRLTVL.